This is a list of T cell receptor beta chains from one sample in a study of control samples from healthy donors and cancer patients. The table came from immunoSEQ multiplex PCR; TCRdb's copy has only in-frame clones and leaves some out. The repertoire holds some 150,000 clones, with approximately 94% as singletons. Sequenced sample: blood. The receptors were sampled from a man in his forties in good health. Each CDR3 is given with its conserved first and last residue. The D gene is left open where the match is weak. Clone size is stated in some rows and not others, as once, few, many or a class when expanded.

v_gene	j_gene	abundance	d_gene	CDR3aa
TRBV28	TRBJ1-4	NA	NA	CASSFMTNEKLFF
TRBV9	TRBJ2-3	NA	NA	CASSVGRHTSARTDTQYF
TRBV18	TRBJ1-2	NA	NA	CASSPGGYGYTF
TRBV30	TRBJ1-1	NA	NA	CAWEGRRNTEAFF
TRBV9	TRBJ2-6	NA	NA	CASVGQSGANVLTF
TRBV5-6	TRBJ1-1	NA	NA	CASSLANGVEAFF
TRBV6-2/TRBV6-3	TRBJ2-1	NA	NA	CASSQVNPNEQFF
TRBV4-3	TRBJ1-2	NA	TRBD1	CASSPGTAYGYTF
TRBV4-2	TRBJ2-2	NA	TRBD2	CASSQGGTSLNTGELFF
TRBV18	TRBJ2-2	NA	NA	CASSGQGNTGELFF
TRBV7-9	TRBJ1-1	NA	NA	CAIRPGENTEAFF
TRBV12-5	TRBJ2-2	NA	TRBD2	CASGRTSGGLTGELFF
TRBV6-5	TRBJ1-4	NA	TRBD1	CASSSTGGLEKLFF
TRBV4-2	TRBJ1-4	NA	NA	CASSPKTGGGEKLFF
TRBV4-2	TRBJ1-5	NA	TRBD1	CASSQTGGRNQPQHF
TRBV14	TRBJ1-1	NA	NA	CASSLGSGVNTEAFF
TRBV7-3	TRBJ2-1	NA	NA	CASSLSTGSSYNEQFF
TRBV7-6	TRBJ1-6	NA	NA	CASSADSGKGPLHF
TRBV7-9	TRBJ2-5	few	NA	CASSLSFIRGNQETQYF
TRBV21-1	TRBJ1-4	NA	NA	CASSKYDRGKINEKLFF
TRBV28	TRBJ1-6	NA	NA	CASSPLGSPLHF
TRBV5-4	TRBJ1-1	NA	NA	CASSLGGGEKETFF
TRBV4-3	TRBJ1-1	NA	NA	CASSLLRGNTEAFF
TRBV4-3	TRBJ2-7	NA	NA	CASSQWKSYEQYF
TRBV5-1	TRBJ1-5	NA	NA	CASSPRKRGFNQPQHF
TRBV19	TRBJ1-4	once	TRBD1	CASKKGTGGEKLFF
TRBV5-1	TRBJ1-2	NA	TRBD1	CASSLDRGYGYTF
TRBV9	TRBJ2-5	NA	NA	CASSVVGETQYF
TRBV6-5	TRBJ1-1	NA	TRBD1	CASSSPQGARAFF
TRBV19	TRBJ2-1	NA	NA	CAIATGRNEQFF
TRBV7-3	TRBJ2-2	NA	NA	CASSLTGGATGELFF
TRBV11-2	TRBJ2-7	NA	NA	CASIQSPGHHPYEQYF
TRBV12-5	TRBJ2-2	NA	NA	CASGLNSQAHITGELFF
TRBV27	TRBJ1-5	NA	TRBD1	CASSTGQGNQPQHF
TRBV4-3	TRBJ2-2	NA	TRBD2	CASSHRGGAYTGELFF
TRBV28	TRBJ2-1	NA	NA	CASSLAGKINEQFF
TRBV28	TRBJ2-1	NA	NA	CASSLQTVIEQFF
TRBV7-2	TRBJ1-5	NA	NA	CASSPRGGNQPQHF
TRBV6-2/TRBV6-3	TRBJ1-5	NA	TRBD1	CASSYGTGGKNQPQHF
TRBV13	TRBJ2-1	NA	TRBD2	CASSAVAGLNEQFF
TRBV5-6	TRBJ2-2	NA	TRBD2	CASSREGLAGANTGELFF
TRBV30	TRBJ1-1	NA	TRBD1	CAWSLIGGGTEAFF
TRBV30	TRBJ2-3	once	NA	CAWSVVQRGTGTQYF
TRBV3-1/TRBV3-2	TRBJ2-1	NA	NA	CASSQAGNYNEQFF
TRBV12-3/TRBV12-4	TRBJ1-1	NA	NA	CASSPNRATEAFF
TRBV5-4	TRBJ2-1	NA	NA	CASSLRDGLYNEQFF
TRBV4-2	TRBJ2-7	NA	TRBD1	CASSQEGTATYEQYF
TRBV6-5	TRBJ1-4	NA	NA	CATGPGGHKLFF